This passage covers 28 T cell receptor beta chains from one sample sequenced in a study of breast tumors, draining lymph nodes, adjacent tissues. Samples came from axillary lymph nodes draining the breast cancer. TCRdb passed the multiplex PCR reads through MiXCR, listing each CDR3 protein once. The sample includes 270,000 or so distinct CDR3 sequences, around 30% of them seen just once. What was sequenced was axillary lymph node tissue. Every receptor here comes from a female donor with breast cancer. Some clones in this sample may be carry-over from other donors' samples.

The genes are TRBV6-6 and TRBJ1-1; 8 nucleotides line up with TRBD1. The germline V gene has CDR1 MNHNY and CDR2 SVGAGI (reference sequence). This CDR3 comprises 14 residues. V lost 7 bases and J lost 4; bases outside the gene matches: 8. DNA of the CDR3: TGTGCCAGCAAAGGACAGGGATGGGTCACTGAAGCTTTCTTT. It yields the protein CASKGQGWVTEAFF.

There are many counts of this clonotype. No DNA is shown, since the ends of the CDR3 on it are uncertain; the CDR3 is the one TCRdb lists. This chain uses TRBV5-8 with TRBJ1-2; the D call in the table, TRBD1, was not verified against the DNA. The V gene's germline CDR1 is SGHTS and CDR2 YDEGEE. A total of 13 residues make up the CDR3, ends included. CDR3 sequence reads: CASSWGSGTVNTF.

This clonotype was picked up many times. The chain uses TRBV12-3 or TRBV12-4 and TRBJ2-1; 13 bases fit TRBD2. CDR3 length: 15 amino acids. With V trimmed by 8 bases and J by 0 bases, 1 base remained unmatched. In nucleotides, the CDR3 is TGTGCCAGCGGGACTAGCGGGGTCTCCTACAATGAGCAGTTCTTC. Translating gives CASGTSGVSYNEQFF.

This clonotype was recorded many times. The gene calls are TRBV19 and TRBJ1-4; D perhaps matches TRBD1 (6 bases). There are 14 residues in the CDR3. Looked up from germline, CDR1 is LNHDA and CDR2 is SQIVND (reference sequence). V was cut by 4 bases and J by 8 bases, with 14 bases left in between. The CDR3 loop reads CASSNAGVAEKLFF. CDR3 in DNA: TGTGCCAGTAGTAATGCAGGGGTGGCCGAAAAACTGTTTTTT. The variable domain in full, completed from reference TRBV19 and TRBJ1-4, reads DGGITQSPKYLFRKEGQNVTLSCEQNLNHDAMYWYRQDPGQGLRLIYYSQIVNDFQKGDIAEGYSVSREKKESFPLTVTSAQKNPTAFYLCASSNAGVAEKLFFGSGTQLSVL.

The rearrangement joins TRBV28 to TRBJ2-7; D may correspond to TRBD1 or TRBD2 (6 bases each). This CDR3 contains 16 residues. Deletions cut 7 bases from V and 1 base from J, with 20 bases between. Germline V gives CDR1 MDHEN, CDR2 SYDVKM. In nucleotides, the CDR3 is TGTGCCAGCACCGTAGGGGGGCACGAACCTTCCTACGAGCAGTACTTC. It yields the protein CASTVGGHEPSYEQYF.

This clonotype was counted ten times or more. The chain joins TRBV7-6 to TRBJ2-5; weak D call: TRBD2 (6 bases). The CDR3 spans 14 residues. CDR1 SGHVS and CDR2 FNYEAQ come from the germline V gene. V was pared by 5 bases and J by 7 bases, with 17 bases between. CDR3 amino acids: CASSPGLRTWTQYF. The CDR3 DNA sequence: TGTGCCAGCAGCCCGGGACTCAGGACTTGGACCCAGTACTTC.

Note on this clonotype: A read error may explain this, as a much larger clone is one base away. The chain combines TRBV5-6 with TRBJ1-5, with D unclear. CDR1 and CDR2 from the germline V gene are SGHDT and YYEEEE. This CDR3 is built from 18 residues. V was clipped by 4 bases and J by 0 bases, with 20 bases between them. CDR3 residues: CASSPSGPKPYSNQPQHF. CDR3 bases: TGTGCCAGCAGCCCTAGCGGACCTAAACCCTATAGCAATCAGCCCCAGCATTTT. Based on the CDR3 plus reference TRBV5-6 and TRBJ1-5, the full variable domain is DAGVTQSPTHLIKTRGQQVTLRCSPKSGHDTVSWYQQALGQGPQFIFQYYEEEERQRGNFPDRFSGHQFPNYSSELNVNALLLGDSALYLCASSPSGPKPYSNQPQHFGDGTRLSIL.

This clonotype was counted at least ten times. V and J are TRBV10-2 and TRBJ2-5; D call uncertain. The length of the CDR3 is 13 residues. Germline values: CDR1 WSHSY, CDR2 SAAADI. Trimming pared 2 bases from V and 4 bases from J, leaving 8 bases between. The CDR3 DNA sequence: TGCGCCAGCAGTGAGGCTACGGGAGAGACCCAGTACTTC. This translates into CASSEATGETQYF.

This chain connects TRBV29-1 to TRBJ2-7, with a tentative D call TRBD1 (6 bases). This CDR3 is built from 11 residues. Trimming cost V 8 bases and J 4 bases, with 12 bases left between them. CDR1 and CDR2 (germline): SQVTM, ANQGSEA. Here the CDR3 reads CSWDKTYEQYF. The CDR3, as DNA: TGCAGCTGGGACAAAACTTACGAGCAGTACTTC.

This clonotype has ten or more counts. The V and J genes are TRBV5-6 and TRBJ2-1; D uncertain. Trimming shortened V by 2 bases and J by 4 bases, and 7 bases separated the two germline ends. The CDR3 runs to 13 residues. CDR1 and CDR2 from the germline V gene are SGHDT and YYEEEE. CDR3 sequence reads: CASSFSRYNEQFF. The CDR3 DNA sequence: TGTGCCAGCAGCTTCAGCCGTTACAATGAGCAGTTCTTC.

CDR3 nucleotide sequence: TGTGCCAGCAGCTTGGGCGGGAGGAATCCGAGCAATGAGCAGTTCTTC. This translates into CASSLGGRNPSNEQFF. The J gene is TRBJ2-1, the V gene TRBV5-5; 8 nucleotides agree with TRBD2. The V and J ends lost 0 bases and 6 bases, in that order; junction bases with no gene match: 8. Germline V CDR1 and CDR2: SGHKS, YYEKEE (reference sequence). This CDR3 is 16 amino acids long.

This clonotype was recorded at least ten times. The DNA for the CDR3 is TGTGCCAGCAGTTTTTCCGGAGGGCGCACAGATACGCAGTATTTT. It translates to CASSFSGGRTDTQYF. The rearrangement uses TRBV12-3 or TRBV12-4 and TRBJ2-3; D might be TRBD2 (6 bases). Deletions cut 3 bases from V and 1 base from J, with 11 bases between. The CDR3 contains 15 residues.

This clonotype appeared many times. The V call is TRBV7-6, the J call TRBJ2-7; 7 positions agree with TRBD1. This CDR3 spans 15 amino acids. Germline V gives CDR1 SGHVS, CDR2 FNYEAQ. Trimming removed 5 bases from V and 4 bases from J; junction bases left unmatched: 11. CDR3 sequence (DNA): TGTGCCAGCAGCAGCCGAACAGGGGCGATGTACGAGCAGTACTTC. It is translated as CASSSRTGAMYEQYF.

The chain recombines TRBV4-3 with TRBJ2-4, with D possibly matching TRBD2 (6 bases). Germline values: CDR1 LGHNA, CDR2 YSLEER. The CDR3 is 17 amino acids. V lost 3 bases to trimming and J lost 1 base, with 16 bases between them. CDR3 in amino acids: CASSQGLGSRAKNIQYF. The CDR3 DNA reads as TGCGCCAGCAGCCAGGGACTGGGTTCTCGGGCCAAAAACATTCAGTACTTC.

This clonotype was seen ten or more times. This chain links TRBV7-6 with TRBJ2-2; TRBD2 aligns across 8 bases. The germline gives CDR1 SGHVS, CDR2 FNYEAQ. This CDR3 has 17 residues. V was pared by 5 bases and J by 0 bases, with 8 bases of the junction left unmatched. The CDR3 loop is CASSTSGKTANTGELFF. The CDR3 DNA follows: TGTGCCAGCAGCACTAGCGGAAAAACAGCGAACACCGGGGAGCTGTTTTTT.

This clonotype showed up many times. The J gene is TRBJ2-7, the V gene TRBV5-4; D possibly uses TRBD1 or TRBD2 (6 bases each). Germline V gene data show CDR1 as SGHNT and CDR2 as YYREEE (reference sequence). V lost 4 bases to trimming and J lost 6 bases, with 14 bases between them. CDR3 length: 13 residues. The CDR3 region is CASSRTGTSEQYF. Written as DNA, the CDR3 is TGTGCCAGCAGCCGAACAGGGACTTCCGAGCAGTACTTC.

This clonotype has more than one count but fewer than ten. The rearrangement links TRBV5-1 to TRBJ2-5; D ambiguous. CDR3 size: 14 residues. The V end lost 4 bases, the J end lost 5 bases, and 15 bases lay between the germline ends. Per the germline V gene, CDR1 is SGHRS and CDR2 is YFSETQ. CDR3 in amino acids: CASSRLLEPETQYF. CDR3 bases: TGCGCCAGCAGCCGCCTCTTAGAACCCGAGACCCAGTACTTC.

The V gene is TRBV9, the J gene TRBJ2-1; 9 positions match TRBD1. The CDR3 sequence is 15 residues long. Germline CDR1 reads SGDLS; CDR2 reads YYNGEE. The trim removed 0 bases at V and 7 bases at J, leaving 5 bases unmatched. CDR3 coding DNA: TGTGCCAGCAGCGTAGGACAGGGGGGGGGTAATGAGCAGTTCTTC. It encodes CASSVGQGGGNEQFF.

This clonotype showed up many times. The chain employs TRBV10-3 and TRBJ2-7; D possibly corresponds to TRBD2 (6 bases). With 3 bases removed from V and 2 bases from J, the gap between germline ends came to 14 bases. CDR1 and CDR2 (germline): ENHRY, SYGVKD. The CDR3 loop spans 15 amino acids. The CDR3 sequence: CAISDGISGTYEQYF. The CDR3 DNA is TGTGCCATCAGTGATGGTATTAGCGGTACCTACGAGCAGTACTTC.

The chain combines TRBV6-5 with TRBJ2-2; 10 bases map to TRBD2. CDR1 MNHEY and CDR2 SVGAGI come from the germline V gene. After removal of 2 bases from V and 3 bases from J, the junction contained 6 bases not matched to a gene. The CDR3 runs 17 residues. The CDR3 nucleotides are TGTGCCAGCAGTTACAACCCCCTAGCGGGAGACACCGGGGAGCTGTTTTTT. It is translated as CASSYNPLAGDTGELFF.

This clonotype was picked up one time. One base away lies a much larger clone, so this may be a sequencing read error. V gene TRBV11-1 combines with J gene TRBJ2-1, with D perhaps assigned TRBD1 or TRBD2 (6 bases each). Deletions cut 8 bases from V and 9 bases from J, with 20 bases between. CDR1 is SGHAT, CDR2 FQDESV, per germline (reference sequence). The length of the CDR3 is 14 residues. The CDR3 coding sequence is TGTGCCAGCGGAAACCCGGGGGCGGGTGGTGAGCAGTTCTTC. Translation gives CASGNPGAGGEQFF.

V usage is TRBV6-4 and J usage is TRBJ1-5; TRBD1 agrees at 12 bases. The germline V gene encodes CDR1 MRHNA and CDR2 SNTAGT. The CDR3 has 14 amino acids. Trimming removed 10 bases from V and 6 bases from J; junction bases left unmatched: 7. This chain's CDR3 is CAINSGQGAQPQHF. CDR3 in DNA: TGTGCCATCAACTCGGGACAGGGGGCTCAGCCCCAGCATTTT.

This clonotype was seen many times. The genes are TRBV12-3 or TRBV12-4 and TRBJ2-7, with a possible D match to TRBD2 (5 bases). This CDR3 spans 12 amino acids. Trimming cost V 4 bases and J 6 bases, with 10 bases left between them. CDR3 sequence (DNA): TGTGCCAGCAGTTCTTCCGGGGTCGAGCAGTACTTC. Translation gives CASSSSGVEQYF.

On this clonotype: One base away lies a much larger clone, so this may be a sequencing read error. The chain couples TRBV11-2 to TRBJ2-2, with a possible D match to TRBD2 (6 bases). The V gene's germline CDR1 is SGHAT and CDR2 FQNNGV. CDR3 length: 13 amino acids. The CDR3 loop is CASSLGSSARRLF. CDR3 DNA sequence: TGTGCCAGCAGCTTAGGGTCTAGCGCGAGGAGGCTTTTT.

This clonotype appeared many times. The V and J genes are TRBV10-1 and TRBJ2-2; weak D call: TRBD1 (5 bases). Germline lookup yields CDR1 WNHNN and CDR2 SYGVQD (reference sequence). CDR3 length: 16 residues. V dropped 0 bases and J dropped 2 bases, with 10 bases sitting between them. The CDR3 DNA follows: TGCGCCAGCAGTGAGTCGAAAGGGGTCAACACCGGGGAGCTGTTTTTT. Translating it yields CASSESKGVNTGELFF.

This clonotype appeared many times. V and J are TRBV20-1 and TRBJ1-5; D may be TRBD1 (6 bases). CDR1 and CDR2 (germline): DFQATT, SNEGSKA (reference sequence). The CDR3 has 15 residues. Trimming took off 6 bases at V and 0 bases at J, with 15 bases between the two ends. CDR3 in amino acids: CSAGTSVNSNQPQHF. The CDR3 region has the DNA TGCAGTGCGGGGACATCTGTAAATAGCAATCAGCCCCAGCATTTT.

In this sample, this clonotype turned up many times. V usage is TRBV4-2 and J usage is TRBJ1-5; D call uncertain. V was pared by 0 bases and J by 12 bases, with 9 bases between. Germline CDR1 reads LGHNA; CDR2 reads YNFKEQ. The CDR3 length is 12 residues. CDR3 coding DNA: TGTGCCAGCAGCCAAGAGCCGCTATTCCAGCATTTT. Translation gives CASSQEPLFQHF.

The gene calls are TRBV7-9 and TRBJ2-1; D remains ambiguous. Trimming pared 8 bases from V and 9 bases from J, leaving 17 bases between. Germline V gene sequence: CDR1 SEHNR, CDR2 FQNEAQ (reference sequence). The CDR3 is 13 amino acids. The CDR3 here is CASSPPGWSEQFF. The CDR3, as DNA: TGTGCCAGCTCACCACCGGGCTGGTCTGAGCAGTTCTTC.